These 19 T cell receptor beta chains came from one sample sequenced in a study of breast tumors, draining lymph nodes, adjacent tissues. TCRdb analysed the multiplex PCR reads with MiXCR anew, one entry per CDR3 protein. Among 150,000 to 200,000 distinct CDR3 sequences listed, about 34% were seen once. Samples came from axillary lymph nodes draining the breast cancer. The sample taken for sequencing was axillary lymph node tissue. The receptors were sampled from a female donor with breast cancer. Some clones in this sample may be carry-over from other donors' samples.

This clonotype was detected ten times or more. This chain uses TRBV3-1 with TRBJ1-2; tentative D call: TRBD1 (6 bases). Germline assignment: CDR1 LGHDT and CDR2 YNNKEL (reference sequence). This CDR3 contains 14 residues. V lost 0 bases, J lost 4 bases, and 9 bases lay in between. The CDR3 sequence is CASSQDLRGYGYTF. CDR3 nucleotide sequence: TGTGCCAGCAGCCAAGACCTCAGGGGCTATGGCTACACCTTC.

This clonotype was seen many times. V gene TRBV7-9 combines with J gene TRBJ2-1; D is undetermined. Trimming took off 1 base at V and 7 bases at J, with 8 bases between the two ends. This CDR3 spans 13 amino acids. The germline V gene has CDR1 SEHNR and CDR2 FQNEAQ (reference sequence). This chain's CDR3 is CASSLGAGNEQFF. The CDR3 DNA reads TGTGCCAGCAGCTTAGGGGCCGGGAATGAGCAGTTCTTC.

This clonotype occurred many times. A read error may account for a junction end that differs from germline. The chain is built from TRBV7-7 and TRBJ2-1; D perhaps matches TRBD2 (5 bases). From germline, CDR1 is SSHAT and CDR2 FNYEAQ (reference sequence). The CDR3 covers 15 residues. The CDR3 region is CASSPSAGPTNEQFF. The CDR3 nucleotides are TGTGCTAGCAGCCCCTCCGCGGGCCCAACCAATGAGCAGTTCTTC.

The table lists this clonotype with many counts. The chain carries TRBV6-6 and TRBJ1-4; D remains unclear. The V and J ends lost 2 bases and 2 bases respectively, with 15 bases between them. CDR1 is MNHNY and CDR2 is SVGAGI in the germline V gene (reference sequence). The CDR3 runs to 17 residues. The CDR3 DNA reads as TGTGCCAGCAGTTACCAAACTGGGAGCGGGACTAATGAAAAACTGTTTTTT. It is translated as CASSYQTGSGTNEKLFF.

The rearrangement links TRBV5-1 to TRBJ2-2; D not resolved. In germline, CDR1 is SGHRS, CDR2 YFSETQ. The CDR3 spans 16 residues. Trimming removed 0 bases at V and 3 bases at J, with 12 bases between. The CDR3 DNA sequence: TGCGCCAGCAGCTTGGGCGCCAGACTCGACACCGGGGAGCTGTTTTTT. Protein: CASSLGARLDTGELFF.

The gene calls are TRBV20-1 and TRBJ2-5, with TRBD2 identical over 8 bases. This CDR3 spans 12 amino acids. Germline trimming cut 5 bases from V and 5 bases from J; bases unmatched to any gene: 4. Germline CDR1 reads DFQATT; CDR2 reads SNEGSKA (reference sequence). The CDR3 here is CSALLAGETQYF. CDR3 sequence (DNA): TGCAGTGCTCTTTTAGCGGGGGAGACCCAGTACTTC.

This clonotype was counted many times. The genes are TRBV20-1 and TRBJ2-3, with TRBD2 identical over 7 bases. The junction had 12 bases not matched to a gene; V was cut back by 3 bases and J by 3 bases. Per the germline V gene, CDR1 is DFQATT and CDR2 is SNEGSKA (reference sequence). This CDR3 contains 16 residues. CDR3 sequence: CSASGGTSWQTDTQYF. The CDR3 DNA reads TGCAGTGCTAGCGGGGGGACCTCTTGGCAGACAGATACGCAGTATTTT.

Ten or more counts support this clonotype. The chain uses TRBV19 and TRBJ2-1; D remains unclear. The CDR3 is 12 amino acids. Trimming took 5 bases from V and 6 from J, leaving 8 bases between them. CDR1 and CDR2 (germline): LNHDA, SQIVND (reference sequence). As DNA, the CDR3 is TGTGCCAGTAGTGACACCTTCAATGAGCAGTTCTTC. Translated: CASSDTFNEQFF.

The V gene is TRBV9, the J gene TRBJ2-3; D call uncertain. The ends were cut back, 0 bases at V and 0 bases at J, with 11 bases in the middle. Germline V gene lookup returns CDR1 SGDLS and CDR2 YYNGEE. The CDR3 covers 16 residues. The CDR3 protein is CASSVGPSSSTDTQYF. CDR3 nucleotide sequence: TGTGCCAGCAGCGTAGGCCCCTCGTCCAGCACAGATACGCAGTATTTT.

Many counts were recorded for this clonotype. V and J are TRBV5-8 and TRBJ2-6; either TRBD1 or TRBD2 may fit D (5 bases each). Germline lookup yields CDR1 SGHTS and CDR2 YDEGEE. The CDR3 extends over 15 amino acids. Between the trimmed V and J ends, which lost 2 bases and 4 bases, there was a span of 10 bases. Written as DNA, the CDR3 is TGTGCCAGCAGCTTCTTCGGGGACGGGGCCAACGTCCTGACTTTC. It codes for CASSFFGDGANVLTF.

The V call is TRBV7-9, the J call TRBJ2-5; D might be TRBD1 (5 bases). V shed 8 bases and J shed 2 bases, with 15 bases lying between them. CDR1 is SEHNR, CDR2 FQNEAQ, per germline (reference sequence). This CDR3 comprises 14 residues. The CDR3 spells CASPPPRDQETQYF. The CDR3 DNA reads TGTGCCAGCCCCCCCCCCAGGGATCAAGAGACCCAGTACTTC. The full variable domain, in which reference TRBV7-9 and TRBJ2-5 provide the parts outside the CDR3, is DTGVSQNPRHKITKRGQNVTFRCDPISEHNRLYWYRQTLGQGPEFLTYFQNEAQLEKSRLLSDRFSAERPKGSFSTLEIQRTEQGDSAMYLCASPPPRDQETQYFGPGTRLLVL.

At least ten counts were recorded for this clonotype. V and J are TRBV27 and TRBJ1-4; the match to TRBD1 covers 12 bases. Germline-derived CDR1 and CDR2 are MNHEY and SMNVEV (reference sequence). This CDR3 region has 16 residues. The J segment lost 11 bases and the V segment lost 5 bases, leaving 12 bases of the junction unmatched. CDR3 DNA: TGTGCCAGCAGTGCCACCGGGACAGGGGGCAGTGGGAAACTGTTTTTT. Translating it yields CASSATGTGGSGKLFF. The full variable domain, completed using reference TRBV27 and TRBJ1-4, is EAQVTQNPRYLITVTGKKLTVTCSQNMNHEYMSWYRQDPGLGLRQIYYSMNVEVTDKGDVPEGYKVSRKEKRNFPLILESPSPNQTSLYFCASSATGTGGSGKLFFGSGTQLSVL.

This clonotype was recorded at least ten times. The chain is built from TRBV20-1 and TRBJ2-3; no clear D gene. Germline loops: CDR1 DFQATT, CDR2 SNEGSKA (reference sequence). V was clipped by 1 base and J by 2 bases, with 13 bases between them. The CDR3 totals 15 residues. CDR3 in DNA: TGCAGTGCTAGAGGGCGGAAAAGAATCACAGATACGCAGTATTTT. This translates into CSARGRKRITDTQYF.

In its sample, this clonotype was seen many times. The chain's CDR3 is CASRKTGDGELFF. As DNA, the CDR3 is TGTGCCAGCAGAAAAACAGGGGACGGGGAGCTGTTTTTT. The chain joins TRBV12-3 or TRBV12-4 to TRBJ2-2, with TRBD1 identical over 7 bases. The CDR3 contains 13 residues. Trimming cost V 6 bases and J 7 bases; bases outside gene matches: 5.

The sample holds many counts of this clonotype. The rearrangement joins TRBV19 to TRBJ2-3, with D uncertain. Trimming shortened V by 4 bases and J by 0 bases, and 8 bases separated the two germline ends. CDR1 and CDR2 (germline): LNHDA, SQIVND (reference sequence). The CDR3 is 14 amino acids. The CDR3, as DNA: TGTGCCAGTAGTACGGACGGGAGCACAGATACGCAGTATTTT. This sequence encodes CASSTDGSTDTQYF.

With regard to this clonotype: Its ends do not fully match the called genes, so a read error is possible. CDR3 in DNA: TGTGCCAGCAGCGTAGCAGGGTTGGAGGAGGCCCAGTCCTTC. It codes for CASSVAGLEEAQSF. The rearrangement links TRBV9 to TRBJ2-5; possibly TRBD1 or TRBD2 for D (5 bases each). The CDR3 extends over 14 amino acids. Germline V gene data show CDR1 as SGDLS and CDR2 as YYNGEE.

This clonotype was seen only a few times. A much larger clone differs from this one at a single base, so this may be a read error. Without the conserved terminal phenylalanine or tryptophan, this CDR3 likely stems from a read error. The chain employs TRBV19 and TRBJ2-3, with TRBD2 matching over 9 bases. CDR1 and CDR2 from the germline V gene are LNHDA and SQIVND (reference sequence). V trimming: 4 bases; J trimming: 7 bases; junction bases outside the gene matches: 12. CDR3 size: 16 residues. Here the CDR3 reads CASSTRGGRAVNTQYS. The CDR3 DNA sequence: TGTGCCAGTAGTACCCGCGGCGGGAGGGCCGTAAATACGCAGTATTCT.

The sample holds many counts of this clonotype. This rearrangement joins TRBV18 to TRBJ1-2, with 9 nucleotides matching TRBD1. The V segment lost 6 bases and the J segment 6 bases; nucleotides outside the gene matches: 8. The germline V gene encodes CDR1 KGHSH and CDR2 LQKENI. The CDR3 is 14 amino acids. The CDR3 protein is CASSRRQGVDGYTF. As DNA, the CDR3 is TGTGCCAGCTCGAGGCGACAGGGGGTCGATGGCTACACCTTC.

In regard to this clonotype: An end of the junction differs from the germline gene, which may be a read error. V is TRBV9 and J is TRBJ2-3; D gene unclear. CDR1 and CDR2 from the germline V gene are SGDLS and YYNGEE. The CDR3 length is 14 residues. This CDR3 reads CASSDERSTDTQSF. CDR3 nucleotide sequence: TGTGCCAGCAGCGACGAGAGAAGCACAGATACGCAGTCCTTT.